This TCR beta chain stems from a study of STAT5B mutations in CD4+ large granular lymphocyte leukemia. Germline CDR1 is LGHNA and CDR2 is YNFKEQ. CDR3 length: 18 amino acids. V dropped 0 bases and J dropped 2; count of bases not matched to a gene: 5. Sequencing was performed with immunoSEQ multiplex PCR; in TCRdb, only in-frame clones are kept and a portion is missing. The table records 30,000 to 40,000 clones, 76% of them present only once. Study results and limitations: Without putative leukemic clones, patient CD4-sorted repertoires remained more clonal than healthy CD4+ repertoires. Compared with healthy controls (2/35), patient top clones favored TRBV06 (8/27).

On this clone itself: Its antigen is undetermined.

The clonotype originates from a human donor in good health. The V and J genes are TRBV4-2 and TRBJ2-7; 15 bases map to TRBD2. Sequenced sample: CD4+ T cells from blood buffy coats. The CDR3: CASSQEVGTSGRPYEQYF. As DNA, the CDR3 is TGTGCCAGCAGCCAAGAAGTTGGGACTAGCGGGAGGCCCTACGAGCAGTACTTC.